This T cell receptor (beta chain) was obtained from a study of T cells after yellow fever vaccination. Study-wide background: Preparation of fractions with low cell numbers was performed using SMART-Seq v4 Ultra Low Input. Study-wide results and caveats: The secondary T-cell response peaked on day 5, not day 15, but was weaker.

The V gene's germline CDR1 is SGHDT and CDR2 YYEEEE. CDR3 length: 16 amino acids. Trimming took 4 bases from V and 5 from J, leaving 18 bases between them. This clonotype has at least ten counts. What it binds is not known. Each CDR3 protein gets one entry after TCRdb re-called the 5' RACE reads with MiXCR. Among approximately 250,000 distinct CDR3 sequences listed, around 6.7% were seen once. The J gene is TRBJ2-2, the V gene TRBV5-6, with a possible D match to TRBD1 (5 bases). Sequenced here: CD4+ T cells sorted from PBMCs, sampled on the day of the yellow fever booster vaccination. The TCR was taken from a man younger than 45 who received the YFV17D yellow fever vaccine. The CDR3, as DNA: TGTGCCAGCAGCAGGACACCTCCACGTAAGACCGGGGAGCTGTTTTTT. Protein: CASSRTPPRKTGELFF.